This TCR beta chain originates from a study of blood T cell repertoires in COVID-19. Study context: Researchers got acute and convalescent COVID-19 samples from the United States, Italy and Spain.

Authors' data handling: By means of reference gene primer amplification, nucleated cell counts were estimated. Measured with immunoSEQ multiplex PCR; TCRdb has only the in-frame clones, and not every one. V and J calls and clone size are as listed in that table; D and trimming were resolved from the DNA. The sample includes over 85,000 clones, 75% to 85% of them seen just once. This clone has a single count. Trimming at V came to 1 base and at J to 6 bases, leaving 4 bases not matched to a gene. Per germline, CDR1 LNHDA and CDR2 SQIVND (reference sequence). The CDR3 totals 14 residues. Input material: peripheral blood. The TCR sequence derives from a human donor in a cohort sampled during active COVID-19. The chain uses TRBV19 and TRBJ1-2; 8 bases map to TRBD1. CDR3 amino acids: CASSIGGQEDGYTF. The CDR3 coding sequence is TGTGCCAGTAGTATAGGGGGACAGGAGGATGGCTACACCTTC.